This entry lists 5 T cell receptor beta chains sequenced from one sample in a study of blood T cell repertoires in COVID-19. TCRdb keeps only in-frame clones here, not all; method: immunoSEQ multiplex PCR. This table holds around 68,000 clones, 70% to 90% found once. Sequencing input: peripheral blood. The receptor set was obtained from a man aged 40-55 years with COVID-19, enrolled during active disease.

The chain carries TRBV18 and TRBJ1-3; D ambiguous. Germline V gene data show CDR1 as KGHSH and CDR2 as LQKENI. V shed 3 bases and J shed 3 bases, with 9 bases lying between them. The CDR3 totals 14 residues. The CDR3 DNA reads TGTGCCAGCTCACCCGAGCGAGGTGGAAACACCATATATTTT. This sequence encodes CASSPERGGNTIYF.

V is TRBV28 and J is TRBJ1-2; perhaps TRBD1 as D (5 bases). The V gene lost 4 bases and the J gene lost 5 bases, with 14 bases spanning the gap. CDR3 size: 14 residues. The germline V gene has CDR1 MDHEN and CDR2 SYDVKM. The CDR3: CASSSRVLAYGYTF. In DNA form, the CDR3 reads TGTGCCAGCAGTTCCAGGGTTCTGGCTTATGGCTACACCTTC.

The chain combines TRBV7-9 with TRBJ2-5; 9 bases line up with TRBD1. Unmatched junction bases numbered 11, after V lost 4 bases and J lost 5 bases. This CDR3 spans 16 amino acids. CDR1 is SEHNR, CDR2 FQNEAQ, per germline (reference sequence). In DNA, the CDR3 is TGTGCCAGCAGCTACACCGGGACAGGGATGACGGAGACCCAGTACTTC. This sequence encodes CASSYTGTGMTETQYF. Combining the CDR3 with reference TRBV7-9 and TRBJ2-5 gives the whole variable domain DTGVSQNPRHKITKRGQNVTFRCDPISEHNRLYWYRQTLGQGPEFLTYFQNEAQLEKSRLLSDRFSAERPKGSFSTLEIQRTEQGDSAMYLCASSYTGTGMTETQYFGPGTRLLVL.

V is TRBV18 and J is TRBJ1-1, with TRBD1 matching 9 bases. The germline V gene has CDR1 KGHSH and CDR2 LQKENI. CDR3 length: 16 amino acids. The V segment lost 6 bases and the J segment 1 base; nucleotides outside the gene matches: 9. CDR3 DNA sequence: TGTGCCAGCTCCCTACAGGGGGCGGGAGGGAACACTGAAGCTTTCTTT. Its translation is CASSLQGAGGNTEAFF.

The chain employs TRBV3-1 (or the pseudogene TRBV3-2) and TRBJ1-5; maybe TRBD1 (5 bases). Trimming removed 3 bases at V and 7 bases at J, with 13 bases between. The V gene's germline CDR1 is LGHDT and CDR2 YNNKEL (reference sequence). This CDR3 comprises 14 residues. CDR3 bases: TGTGCCAGCAGCCAGGGGGAGGGGCACCAGCCCCAGCATTTT. Translated, it gives CASSQGEGHQPQHF.